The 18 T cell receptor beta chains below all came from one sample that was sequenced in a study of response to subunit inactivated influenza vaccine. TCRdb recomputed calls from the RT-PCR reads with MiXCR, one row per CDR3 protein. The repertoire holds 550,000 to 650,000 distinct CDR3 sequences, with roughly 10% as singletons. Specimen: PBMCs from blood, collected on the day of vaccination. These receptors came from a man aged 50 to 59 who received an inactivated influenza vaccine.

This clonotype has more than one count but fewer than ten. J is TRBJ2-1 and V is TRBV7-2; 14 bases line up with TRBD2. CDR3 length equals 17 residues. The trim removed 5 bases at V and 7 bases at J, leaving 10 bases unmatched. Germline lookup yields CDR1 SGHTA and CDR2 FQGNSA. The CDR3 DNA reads TGTGCCAGCAGCGCCCAGGGACTAGCGGGAGTGGGGAATGAGCAGTTCTTC. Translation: CASSAQGLAGVGNEQFF. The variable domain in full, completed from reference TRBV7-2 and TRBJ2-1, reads GAGVSQSPSNKVTEKGKDVELRCDPISGHTALYWYRQSLGQGLEFLIYFQGNSAPDKSGLPSDRFSAERTGGSVSTLTIQRTQQEDSAVYLCASSAQGLAGVGNEQFFGPGTRLTVL.

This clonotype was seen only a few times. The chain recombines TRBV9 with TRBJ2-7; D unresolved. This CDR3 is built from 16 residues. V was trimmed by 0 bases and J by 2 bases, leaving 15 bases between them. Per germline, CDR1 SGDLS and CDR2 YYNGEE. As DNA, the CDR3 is TGTGCCAGCAGCGTAGCACCCAGGACCCAACCCTACGAGCAGTACTTC. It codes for CASSVAPRTQPYEQYF.

The CDR3 protein is CASSYRQGQAPNNEQFF. DNA of the CDR3: TGCGCCAGCAGCTACCGACAGGGACAGGCTCCAAACAATGAGCAGTTCTTC. This chain uses TRBV5-1 with TRBJ2-1; 8 nucleotides match TRBD1. V dropped 3 bases and J dropped 5; count of bases not matched to a gene: 13. Germline V gene data show CDR1 as SGHRS and CDR2 as YFSETQ. The CDR3 spans 17 residues.

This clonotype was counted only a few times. For the CDR3, the DNA is TGTGCCAGCAGTTTTTTCTTTGGGGAGACCCAGTACTTC. Protein product: CASSFFFGETQYF. The J gene is TRBJ2-5, the V gene TRBV27; the D is unclear. The germline V and J ends were trimmed by 3 bases and 5 bases, with 10 bases remaining between them. CDR3 length: 13 amino acids. Germline V CDR1 and CDR2: MNHEY, SMNVEV (reference sequence).

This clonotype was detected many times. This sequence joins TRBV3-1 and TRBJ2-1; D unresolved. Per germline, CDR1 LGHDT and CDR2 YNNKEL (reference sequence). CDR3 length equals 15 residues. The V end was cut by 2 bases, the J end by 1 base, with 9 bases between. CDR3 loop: CASSQNLGSYNEQFF. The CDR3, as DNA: TGTGCCAGCAGCCAAAACCTCGGATCCTACAATGAGCAGTTCTTC.

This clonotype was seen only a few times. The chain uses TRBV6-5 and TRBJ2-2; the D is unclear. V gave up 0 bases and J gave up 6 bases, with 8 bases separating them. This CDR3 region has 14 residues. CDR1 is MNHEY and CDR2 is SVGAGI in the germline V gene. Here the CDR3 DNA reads TGTGCCAGCAGTTACTCGAGCCGCCCCGGGGAGCTGTTTTTT. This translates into CASSYSSRPGELFF.

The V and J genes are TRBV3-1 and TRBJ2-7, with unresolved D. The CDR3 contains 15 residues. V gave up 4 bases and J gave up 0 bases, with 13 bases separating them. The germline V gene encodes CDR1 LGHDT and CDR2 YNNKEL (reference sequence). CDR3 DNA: TGTGCCAGCAGCCTGGGCGAGCAAAGCTCCTACGAGCAGTACTTC. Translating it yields CASSLGEQSSYEQYF.

DNA of the CDR3: TGTGCCAGCAGCTTAGACAGACATGAAAAACTGTTTTTT. Residues: CASSLDRHEKLFF. The chain links TRBV7-8 to TRBJ1-4; D is undetermined. The V and J ends lost 1 base and 6 bases respectively, with 6 bases between them. The CDR3 extends over 13 amino acids. The germline V gene encodes CDR1 SGHVS and CDR2 FQNEAQ. Complete variable domain (other parts from reference TRBV7-8 and TRBJ1-4): GAGVSQSPRYKVAKRGQDVALRCDPISGHVSLFWYQQALGQGPEFLTYFQNEAQLDKSGLPSDRFFAERPEGSVSTLKIQRTQQEDSAVYLCASSLDRHEKLFFGSGTQLSVL.

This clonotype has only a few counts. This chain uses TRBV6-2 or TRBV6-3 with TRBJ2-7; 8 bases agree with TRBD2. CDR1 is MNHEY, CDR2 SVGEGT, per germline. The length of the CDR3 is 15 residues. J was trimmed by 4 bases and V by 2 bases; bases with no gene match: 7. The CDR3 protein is CASSYGQRGPYEQYF. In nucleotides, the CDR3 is TGTGCCAGCAGTTACGGCCAGCGGGGGCCATACGAGCAGTACTTC.

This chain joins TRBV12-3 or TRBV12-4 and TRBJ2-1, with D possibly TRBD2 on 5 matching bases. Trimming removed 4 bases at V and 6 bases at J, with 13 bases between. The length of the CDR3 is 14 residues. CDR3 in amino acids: CASSSPGGRNEQFF. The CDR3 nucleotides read TGTGCCAGCAGTTCCCCGGGCGGGCGCAATGAGCAGTTCTTC.

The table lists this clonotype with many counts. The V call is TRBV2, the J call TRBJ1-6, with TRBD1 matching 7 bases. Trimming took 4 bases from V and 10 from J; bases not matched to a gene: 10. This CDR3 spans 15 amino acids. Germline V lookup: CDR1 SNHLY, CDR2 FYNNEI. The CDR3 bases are TGTGCCAGCAGTGGCCGGGATAGGGGGCGATCACCCCTCCACTTT. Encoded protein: CASSGRDRGRSPLHF.

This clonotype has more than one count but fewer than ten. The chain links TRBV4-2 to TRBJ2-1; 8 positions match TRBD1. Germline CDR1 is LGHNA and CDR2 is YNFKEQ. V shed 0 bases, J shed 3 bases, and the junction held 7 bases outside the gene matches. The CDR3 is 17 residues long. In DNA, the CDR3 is TGTGCCAGCAGCCAAGATCGTCCGACAGGGGTCTACAATGAGCAGTTCTTC. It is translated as CASSQDRPTGVYNEQFF.

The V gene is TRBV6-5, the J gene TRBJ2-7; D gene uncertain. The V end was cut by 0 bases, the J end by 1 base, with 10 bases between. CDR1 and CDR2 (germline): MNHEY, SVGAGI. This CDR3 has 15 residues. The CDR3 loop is CASSYSENPSYEQYF. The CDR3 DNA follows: TGTGCCAGCAGTTACTCTGAAAACCCATCCTACGAGCAGTACTTC.

The CDR3 reads CSALVGSSNQPQHF. Written as DNA, the CDR3 is TGCAGTGCCCTGGTCGGGAGTAGCAATCAGCCCCAGCATTTT. The rearrangement links TRBV20-1 to TRBJ1-5; unclear D gene. The length of the CDR3 is 14 residues. In germline, CDR1 is DFQATT, CDR2 SNEGSKA (reference sequence). V was cut by 6 bases and J by 0 bases, with 12 bases left in between.

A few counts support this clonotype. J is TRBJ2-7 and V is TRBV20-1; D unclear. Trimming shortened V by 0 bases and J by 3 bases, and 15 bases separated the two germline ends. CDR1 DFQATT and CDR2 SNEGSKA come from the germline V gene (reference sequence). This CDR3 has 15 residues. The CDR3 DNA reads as TGCAGTGCTAGAGATAGTACGACACCTGGCTACGAGCAGTACTTC. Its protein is CSARDSTTPGYEQYF.

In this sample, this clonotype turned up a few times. The CDR3 loop reads CASSISPGLAGGSSYNEQFF. The CDR3 DNA is TGTGCCAGCAGCATCAGCCCGGGACTAGCGGGAGGAAGCTCCTACAATGAGCAGTTCTTC. This chain links TRBV7-3 with TRBJ2-1, with 15 bases identical to TRBD2. CDR3 length: 20 amino acids. With 5 bases clipped from V and 0 bases from J, the junction kept 11 bases outside the gene matches. Germline CDR1 is SGHTA and CDR2 is FQGTGA.

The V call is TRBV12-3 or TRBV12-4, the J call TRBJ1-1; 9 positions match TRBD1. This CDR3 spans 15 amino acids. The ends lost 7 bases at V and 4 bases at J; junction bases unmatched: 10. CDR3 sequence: CASNVDRGIGTEAFF. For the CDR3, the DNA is TGTGCCAGCAACGTTGACAGGGGGATTGGCACTGAAGCTTTCTTT.

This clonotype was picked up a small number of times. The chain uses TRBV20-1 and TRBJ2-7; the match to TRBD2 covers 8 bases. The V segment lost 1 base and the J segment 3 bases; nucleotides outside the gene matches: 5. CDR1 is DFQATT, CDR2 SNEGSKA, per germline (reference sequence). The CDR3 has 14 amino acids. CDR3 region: CSARAVAGNYEQYF. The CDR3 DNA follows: TGCAGTGCTAGAGCAGTAGCGGGAAACTACGAGCAGTACTTC.